Detailed here is one T cell receptor (beta chain). Patients of the Seattle cohort, enrolled during active infection, were followed longitudinally. Assay: immunoSEQ multiplex PCR; the TCRdb copy retains only in-frame clones and omits some. The sample records hundreds of thousands of clones, over 75% being singletons. This sample was taken from a study of blood T cell repertoires in COVID-19. Study summary: Italy, Spain and the United States were the sources of the convalescent and acute COVID-19 samples.

The length of the CDR3 is 13 residues. Germline V CDR1 and CDR2: MGHRA, YSYEKL. V lost 1 base and J 5 bases, leaving 8 bases between the germline ends. The TCR was taken from a man aged 45 to 65 with COVID-19, enrolled during active disease. The chain joins TRBV4-1 to TRBJ2-5, with a tentative D call TRBD2 (6 bases). Material for sequencing was peripheral blood. The CDR3 DNA follows: TGCGCCAGCAGCCAAGGCGGGGCTGAGACCCAGTACTTC. This gives the protein CASSQGGAETQYF.